Reported below is one T cell receptor beta chain. Measured with immunoSEQ multiplex PCR; TCRdb has only the in-frame clones, and not every one. The sample lists about 140,000 clones, about four fifths seen once, with 5% to 6% in the top ten. These data come from a study of blood T cell repertoires in COVID-19. Study at large: Acute-phase and convalescent COVID-19 samples originated in the United States, Italy and Spain.

The participants were between about 18 and 95 years old and came from 24 US areas. Donors were grouped by their self-reported clinical history. The trim removed 8 bases at V and 1 base at J, leaving 2 bases unmatched. CDR1 is MNHEY, CDR2 SVGAGI, per germline. The CDR3 totals 14 residues. This TCR came from a man aged 35 to 55 with acute COVID-19. The material sequenced was PBMCs or T cells enriched from blood (not recorded which). The gene calls are TRBV6-5 and TRBJ2-2; 9 bases are a match to TRBD2. CDR3 DNA sequence: TGTGCCAGCGGGACTAGCCTGAACACCGGGGAGCTGTTTTTT. This sequence encodes CASGTSLNTGELFF.